This TCR beta chain was documented in a study of blood T cell repertoires in COVID-19. Study overall: Acute and convalescent COVID-19 samples came from the United States, Italy and Spain. T cells, B-cell-depleted T cells, or PBMCs supplied cDNA or gDNA.

Here immunoSEQ multiplex PCR was the method, and the copy in TCRdb shows in-frame clones only, minus some. This table has more than 110,000 clones, just over 85% appearing once. CDR1 is SGHVS, CDR2 FNYEAQ, per germline. The CDR3 spans 20 residues. V lost 0 bases, J lost 0 bases, and 21 bases lay in between. The study assigned cohorts using participant-reported clinical history. Recovered Cohort 3 donors showed two negative PCRs, clearance, or symptom resolution. This receptor was taken from a man aged 50 to 59 who had recovered from COVID-19. The chain combines TRBV7-6 with TRBJ2-1; D possibly corresponds to TRBD1 (5 bases). The source material was PBMCs or T cells enriched from blood (not recorded which). Written as DNA, the CDR3 is TGTGCCAGCAGCTTAGCGGAGAGTCTCTGGGGCTTAAGCTCCTACAATGAGCAGTTCTTC. Translation: CASSLAESLWGLSSYNEQFF. The complete variable domain, with remaining parts taken from reference TRBV7-6 and TRBJ2-1, reads GAGVSQSPRYKVTKRGQDVALRCDPISGHVSLYWYRQALGQGPEFLTYFNYEAQQDKSGLPNDRFSAERPEGSISTLTIQRTEQRDSAMYRCASSLAESLWGLSSYNEQFFGPGTRLTVL.